Described below is a single T cell receptor beta chain sequence and its context. Germline V lookup: CDR1 SGHTA, CDR2 FQGNSA. The CDR3 spans 13 residues. Trimming took off 3 bases at V and 3 bases at J, with 9 bases between the two ends. This sample stems from a study of blood T cell repertoires in COVID-19. TCRdb keeps only in-frame clones here, not all; method: immunoSEQ multiplex PCR. The sample contains approximately 170,000 clones, around four fifths of which appear only once. The source of this sequence is a human donor in a cohort sampled during active COVID-19. The chain employs TRBV7-2 and TRBJ2-7, with D possibly being TRBD1 (5 bases). What was sequenced was peripheral blood. The DNA for the CDR3 is TGTGCCAGCAGCTTCTCAAGGGGCTACGAGCAGTACTTC. Protein: CASSFSRGYEQYF. The full variable domain, rest sourced from reference TRBV7-2 and TRBJ2-7, is GAGVSQSPSNKVTEKGKDVELRCDPISGHTALYWYRQSLGQGLEFLIYFQGNSAPDKSGLPSDRFSAERTGGSVSTLTIQRTQQEDSAVYLCASSFSRGYEQYFGPGTRLTVT.